The next 12 T cell receptor beta chains were all read from a single sample in a study of T cell responses to AZD1222 COVID-19 vaccine. Using immunoSEQ multiplex PCR, the repertoire was profiled, and TCRdb retains in-frame clones only, with some absent. Of 130,000 to 150,000 clones in the sample, 90% to 95% were seen once. This sample comprised peripheral blood, obtained on day 0 of AZD1222 vaccination. These receptors all stem from an adult in good health.

Here the CDR3 reads CASSLARTGANEKLFF. The CDR3 DNA sequence: TGTGCCAGCAGCTTAGCTCGGACAGGGGCTAATGAAAAACTGTTTTTT. The chain employs TRBV7-8 and TRBJ1-4; 9 bases are a match to TRBD1. Trimming at V came to 0 bases and at J to 3 bases, leaving 2 bases not matched to a gene. The germline gives CDR1 SGHVS, CDR2 FQNEAQ. This CDR3 spans 16 amino acids.

V gene TRBV6-5 combines with J gene TRBJ2-1; 11 nucleotides match TRBD2. V was clipped by 6 bases and J by 8 bases; unmatched bases: 9. The CDR3 is 15 residues long. CDR1 is MNHEY and CDR2 is SVGAGI in the germline V gene. CDR3 amino acids: CASRTLTSGVYEQFF. As DNA, the CDR3 is TGTGCCAGCAGAACCCTGACTAGCGGGGTATATGAGCAGTTCTTC.

This clone was recorded only once. J is TRBJ1-4 and V is TRBV9, with 10 positions matching TRBD1. This CDR3 contains 16 residues. Germline lookup yields CDR1 SGDLS and CDR2 YYNGEE. The V gene end was trimmed by 3 bases and the J gene end by 7 bases; junction bases not matched to a gene: 9. CDR3 in amino acids: CASSGRSGTGVEKLFF. In DNA, the CDR3 is TGTGCCAGCAGCGGTCGATCCGGGACAGGGGTTGAAAAACTGTTTTTT.

The V call is TRBV28, the J call TRBJ2-1; 9 positions agree with TRBD2. The CDR3 length is 15 residues. CDR1 and CDR2 (germline): MDHEN, SYDVKM. Trimming removed 7 bases from V and 5 bases from J; junction bases left unmatched: 9. The CDR3 here is CASNLWGTSNNEQFF. In DNA, the CDR3 is TGTGCCAGCAACTTATGGGGGACTAGCAACAATGAGCAGTTCTTC.

V is TRBV28 and J is TRBJ1-4, with 7 bases aligning to TRBD1. This CDR3 contains 14 residues. V dropped 6 bases and J dropped 7; count of bases not matched to a gene: 8. Germline CDR1 reads MDHEN; CDR2 reads SYDVKM. The CDR3 nucleotides read TGTGCCAGCAGCCGCGCCGGGGACAGTGAAAAACTGTTTTTT. This encodes CASSRAGDSEKLFF.

The chain employs TRBV5-6 and TRBJ1-4; no firm D call. Germline values: CDR1 SGHDT, CDR2 YYEEEE. The V and J ends lost 10 bases and 0 bases respectively, with 10 bases between them. The CDR3 is 13 residues long. The CDR3 bases are TGTGCCTCCTCGTCCGCAACTAATGAAAAACTGTTTTTT. The encoded protein is CASSSATNEKLFF.

J is TRBJ1-5 and V is TRBV6-5; possibly TRBD1 for D (6 bases). Germline V gene data show CDR1 as MNHEY and CDR2 as SVGAGI. V gave up 6 bases and J gave up 4 bases, with 13 bases separating them. This CDR3 spans 14 amino acids. The CDR3 is CASRQGRGNQPQHF. The DNA for the CDR3 is TGTGCCAGCAGACAGGGTCGAGGTAATCAGCCCCAGCATTTT.

The rearrangement links TRBV18 to TRBJ1-5; possible D gene TRBD1, 5 bases. Trimming took 3 bases from V and 3 from J, leaving 12 bases between them. This CDR3 is 15 amino acids long. CDR1 is KGHSH, CDR2 LQKENI, per germline. The CDR3 coding sequence is TGTGCCAGCTCACCGGGGGGACGGCCCAATCAGCCCCAGCATTTT. Residues: CASSPGGRPNQPQHF.

The chain joins TRBV6-5 to TRBJ2-1; 8 nucleotides agree with TRBD2. CDR1 and CDR2 from the germline V gene are MNHEY and SVGAGI. The CDR3 is 15 amino acids. The trim removed 2 bases at V and 6 bases at J, leaving 6 bases unmatched. The CDR3 sequence is CASSYDWLAGNEQFF. CDR3 DNA: TGTGCCAGCAGTTACGACTGGCTAGCGGGCAATGAGCAGTTCTTC.

This clone was observed once. The chain has TRBV6-4 and TRBJ2-7; D possibly corresponds to TRBD2 (5 bases). Per the germline V gene, CDR1 is MRHNA and CDR2 is SNTAGT. The V gene lost 6 bases and the J gene lost 0 bases, with 15 bases spanning the gap. The CDR3 is 15 amino acids. The CDR3 region is CASSLSGLSSYEQYF. The DNA of the CDR3 is TGTGCCAGCAGCCTGAGCGGTCTAAGCTCCTACGAGCAGTACTTC.

This chain uses TRBV6-5 with TRBJ2-7; a possible D gene is TRBD1 (5 bases). In germline, CDR1 is MNHEY, CDR2 SVGAGI. V lost 6 bases and J lost 3, with 12 bases in between. CDR3 length: 13 amino acids. In DNA, the CDR3 is TGTGCCAGCAGATGGCAGGGCAACTACGAGCAGTACTTC. Translation: CASRWQGNYEQYF.

The chain recombines TRBV5-4 with TRBJ2-3; maybe TRBD2 (6 bases). CDR3 length: 15 residues. Germline CDR1 and CDR2: SGHNT and YYREEE (reference sequence). Trimming removed 5 bases at V and 0 bases at J, with 13 bases between. CDR3 residues: CASRVGGFSTDTQYF. CDR3 DNA sequence: TGTGCCAGCAGGGTGGGGGGATTTAGCACAGATACGCAGTATTTT. Combining the CDR3 with reference TRBV5-4 and TRBJ2-3 gives the whole variable domain ETGVTQSPTHLIKTRGQQVTLRCSSQSGHNTVSWYQQALGQGPQFIFQYYREEENGRGNFPPRFSGLQFPNYSSELNVNALELDDSALYLCASRVGGFSTDTQYFGPGTRLTVL.